The 22 T cell receptor beta chains below all came from one sample that was sequenced in a study of blood T cell repertoires in COVID-19. Using immunoSEQ multiplex PCR, the repertoire was profiled, and TCRdb retains in-frame clones only, with some absent. Among under 300,000 clones listed, 70% to 90% were seen once. Sequenced: peripheral blood. Receptors originate from a woman in her twenties or thirties with acute or convalescent COVID-19.

The rearrangement links TRBV3-1 (or the pseudogene TRBV3-2) to TRBJ1-1, with TRBD1 matching over 8 bases. J was trimmed by 7 bases and V by 3 bases; bases with no gene match: 7. Germline lookup yields CDR1 LGHDT and CDR2 YNNKEL (reference sequence). The CDR3 length is 14 residues. CDR3 bases: TGTGCCAGCAGCCACGCAGGGGGCTCGGATGAAGCTTTCTTT. Translation gives CASSHAGGSDEAFF.

The V and J genes are TRBV7-8 and TRBJ1-4, with no clear D. The CDR3 is 14 residues long. CDR1 SGHVS and CDR2 FQNEAQ come from the germline V gene. Trimming cost V 0 bases and J 7 bases, with 9 bases left between them. CDR3 region: CASSLAADGEKLFF. The CDR3, as DNA: TGTGCCAGCAGCTTAGCGGCAGATGGTGAAAAACTGTTTTTT.

The chain uses TRBV11-3 and TRBJ2-2, with 8 bases lining up with TRBD2. After removal of 2 bases from V and 7 bases from J, the junction contained 12 bases not matched to a gene. There are 17 residues in the CDR3. Germline V lookup: CDR1 SGHNT, CDR2 YENEEA. In DNA form, the CDR3 reads TGTGCCAGCAGCTTAAATCAAGCGGGAGTTGTTATCGGGGAGCTGTTTTTT. As protein: CASSLNQAGVVIGELFF.

The chain has TRBV29-1 and TRBJ2-2; 7 nucleotides align to TRBD2. The CDR3 has 16 residues. The V and J ends lost 7 bases and 0 bases, in that order; junction bases with no gene match: 11. Germline CDR1 reads SQVTM; CDR2 reads ANQGSEA. This chain's CDR3 is CSATGTIRANTGELFF. CDR3 DNA sequence: TGCAGCGCAACCGGGACTATAAGAGCGAACACCGGGGAGCTGTTTTTT.

This rearrangement joins TRBV19 to TRBJ1-5, with 8 bases fitting TRBD1. The CDR3 sequence is 14 residues long. Trimming cost V 4 bases and J 4 bases; bases outside gene matches: 3. The germline V gene has CDR1 LNHDA and CDR2 SQIVND (reference sequence). The CDR3 here is CASSRNRGNQPQHF. For the CDR3, the DNA is TGTGCCAGTAGTAGGAACAGGGGGAATCAGCCCCAGCATTTT.

In the case of this clone: Other DNA sequences of this sample code for an identical CDR3. J is TRBJ2-7 and V is TRBV7-2; 11 nucleotides line up with TRBD2. The CDR3 has 16 amino acids. Per germline, CDR1 SGHTA and CDR2 FQGNSA. V was pared by 0 bases and J by 1 base, with 2 bases of the junction left unmatched. The CDR3 spells CASSLAGTSGSYEQYF. In DNA form, the CDR3 reads TGTGCCAGCAGCTTAGCCGGGACTAGCGGTTCCTACGAGCAGTACTTC. The entire variable domain, with the rest obtained from reference TRBV7-2 and TRBJ2-7, is as follows: GAGVSQSPSNKVTEKGKDVELRCDPISGHTALYWYRQSLGQGLEFLIYFQGNSAPDKSGLPSDRFSAERTGGSVSTLTIQRTQQEDSAVYLCASSLAGTSGSYEQYFGPGTRLTVT.

The chain carries TRBV7-2 and TRBJ2-7, with D perhaps TRBD2 (6 bases). CDR3 length: 15 amino acids. Germline lookup yields CDR1 SGHTA and CDR2 FQGNSA. Trimming removed 2 bases from V and 2 bases from J, with 13 bases in between. CDR3 region: CASSLFRAGPYEQYF. Here the CDR3 DNA reads TGTGCCAGCAGCTTATTTCGAGCGGGTCCCTACGAGCAGTACTTC.

V gene TRBV6-5 combines with J gene TRBJ2-5; the D is unclear. V dropped 0 bases and J dropped 5 bases, with 10 bases sitting between them. The CDR3 has 14 amino acids. CDR1 MNHEY and CDR2 SVGAGI come from the germline V gene. The CDR3 region has the DNA TGTGCCAGCAGTTACTCGCTAGACGCGGAGACCCAGTACTTC. This gives the protein CASSYSLDAETQYF.

This sequence joins TRBV19 and TRBJ2-1, with TRBD2 identical over 8 bases. This CDR3 region has 14 residues. Losses at the gene ends were 6 bases for V and 4 bases for J; bases not matched to a gene: 5. Germline V CDR1 and CDR2: LNHDA, SQIVND (reference sequence). The CDR3 DNA follows: TGTGCCAGTAGGACTAGCGCGAGTTACAATGAGCAGTTCTTC. Protein sequence: CASRTSASYNEQFF.

The chain combines TRBV6-2 or TRBV6-3 with TRBJ2-2; 12 bases line up with TRBD2. V was pared by 6 bases and J by 5 bases, with 7 bases of the junction left unmatched. Germline CDR1 MNHEY, CDR2 SVGEGT. This CDR3 has 16 residues. Here the CDR3 reads CASSLPSGRATGELFF. The DNA for the CDR3 is TGTGCCAGCAGCCTCCCTAGCGGGAGGGCGACCGGGGAGCTGTTTTTT.

The J gene is TRBJ1-5, the V gene TRBV5-8; D unclear. Germline assignment: CDR1 SGHTS and CDR2 YDEGEE. CDR3 length equals 11 residues. Deletions cut 1 base from V and 7 bases from J, with 3 bases between. CDR3 sequence (DNA): TGTGCCAGCAGCTTGTCGCAGCCCCAGCATTTT. Translation: CASSLSQPQHF.

V and J are TRBV11-2 and TRBJ1-5, with 8 nucleotides matching TRBD1. Trimming took 5 bases from V and 0 from J; bases not matched to a gene: 9. This CDR3 has 17 amino acids. Looked up from germline, CDR1 is SGHAT and CDR2 is FQNNGV. CDR3: CASSPRTGSFSNQPQHF. CDR3 bases: TGTGCCAGCAGCCCCCGGACAGGGTCATTTAGCAATCAGCCCCAGCATTTT.

The chain is built from TRBV15 and TRBJ2-1; D call uncertain. The CDR3 covers 12 residues. The germline gives CDR1 LNHNV, CDR2 YYDKDF (reference sequence). Trimming removed 1 base at V and 6 bases at J, with 4 bases between. CDR3 coding DNA: TGTGCCACCAGCAGAGGTATCAATGAGCAGTTCTTC. This sequence encodes CATSRGINEQFF.

The chain has TRBV14 and TRBJ1-4; the D is unclear. Germline V gene sequence: CDR1 SGHDN, CDR2 FVKESK. V lost 1 base and J 4 bases, leaving 10 bases between the germline ends. The CDR3 consists of 15 residues. DNA for the CDR3: TGTGCCAGCAGCCAAGGTTCAGGATATAATGAAAAACTGTTTTTT. Translation: CASSQGSGYNEKLFF.

The chain carries TRBV7-2 and TRBJ2-5; D is possibly TRBD2 (6 bases). The germline V gene has CDR1 SGHTA and CDR2 FQGNSA. CDR3 length equals 15 residues. The germline V and J ends were trimmed by 1 base and 5 bases, with 14 bases remaining between them. DNA of the CDR3: TGTGCCAGCAGCTTAGGCGGGGCTAATGGGGAGACCCAGTACTTC. This gives the protein CASSLGGANGETQYF.

This chain links TRBV15 with TRBJ2-3; 12 nucleotides agree with TRBD2. With V trimmed by 3 bases and J by 3 bases, 7 bases remained unmatched. The CDR3 covers 17 residues. The germline V gene has CDR1 LNHNV and CDR2 YYDKDF (reference sequence). This CDR3 is CATSSPHLAGGTDTQYF. CDR3 DNA: TGTGCCACCAGCAGCCCTCATCTAGCGGGAGGGACAGATACGCAGTATTTT.

The chain joins TRBV19 to TRBJ1-1; D call uncertain. Trimming took off 4 bases at V and 4 bases at J, with 10 bases between the two ends. The CDR3 runs 13 residues. CDR1 LNHDA and CDR2 SQIVND come from the germline V gene (reference sequence). The CDR3 spells CASSRGRITEAFF. DNA of the CDR3: TGTGCCAGTAGTAGAGGTAGAATCACTGAAGCTTTCTTT. Filled out from reference TRBV19 and TRBJ1-1, the complete variable domain reads DGGITQSPKYLFRKEGQNVTLSCEQNLNHDAMYWYRQDPGQGLRLIYYSQIVNDFQKGDIAEGYSVSREKKESFPLTVTSAQKNPTAFYLCASSRGRITEAFFGQGTRLTVV.

The rearrangement joins TRBV25-1 to TRBJ2-3; a weak D match, TRBD2 (5 bases). Per germline, CDR1 MGHDK and CDR2 SYGVNS. CDR3 length: 15 residues. Deletions cut 4 bases from V and 3 bases from J, with 14 bases between. CDR3 bases: TGTGCCAGCAGTGTCAACGGACTGGAAACAGATACGCAGTATTTT. It specifies CASSVNGLETDTQYF.

This clone has a single count. V gene TRBV7-8 combines with J gene TRBJ1-1; D possibly corresponds to TRBD1 (6 bases). Trimming shortened V by 5 bases and J by 1 base, and 20 bases separated the two germline ends. The CDR3 is 17 residues long. CDR1 and CDR2 from the germline V gene are SGHVS and FQNEAQ. The CDR3 sequence: CASSPRAGGGQNTEAFF. The DNA for the CDR3 is TGTGCCAGCAGCCCTCGAGCTGGGGGCGGGCAGAACACTGAAGCTTTCTTT.

The rearrangement uses TRBV4-3 and TRBJ2-2; D is possibly TRBD2 (6 bases). The CDR3 contains 15 residues. The germline V gene has CDR1 LGHNA and CDR2 YSLEER. The ends were cut back, 0 bases at V and 5 bases at J, with 10 bases in the middle. The CDR3 protein is CASSQDIGRTGELFF. The DNA for the CDR3 is TGCGCCAGCAGCCAAGATATAGGGAGGACCGGGGAGCTGTTTTTT.

In this sample, this clone turned up many times. The J gene is TRBJ1-3, the V gene TRBV5-6, with a possible D match to TRBD1 (5 bases). Germline V gene sequence: CDR1 SGHDT, CDR2 YYEEEE. The CDR3 is 16 amino acids. V lost 7 bases and J 0 bases, leaving 17 bases between the germline ends. Here the CDR3 DNA reads TGTGCCAGCGGGGAAGGGGCCCCCAGCTCTGGAAACACCATATATTTT. It is translated as CASGEGAPSSGNTIYF.

J is TRBJ2-7 and V is TRBV9, with 10 bases identical to TRBD2. This CDR3 has 15 amino acids. Germline V CDR1 and CDR2: SGDLS, YYNGEE. Trimming took 3 bases from V and 3 from J; bases not matched to a gene: 6. The CDR3 reads CASSAWASGSYEQYF. The CDR3 region has the DNA TGTGCCAGCAGCGCGTGGGCTAGCGGGAGCTACGAGCAGTACTTC.